The clone carrying this T cell receptor (beta chain) has ten or more counts. The CDR3 is 15 amino acids. V gave up 6 bases and J gave up 2 bases, with 13 bases separating them. Germline V CDR1 and CDR2: MDHEN, SYDVKM. Template material for amplifying TCR beta CDR3 regions consisted of RNA transcripts. The HTBI primer set was used in a first-round RT-PCR of the TCR CDR3. One entry per CDR3 protein results from TCRdb running MiXCR on the multiplex PCR reads. The sample carries about 410,000 distinct CDR3 sequences, roughly 15% recorded once. This specimen comes from a study of T cells in Graves' hyperthyroidism and ophthalmopathy.

What was sequenced was blood. The rearrangement links TRBV28 to TRBJ1-4; D unclear. The receptor's source is a woman in her 30s with Graves' ophthalmopathy. CDR3 residues: CASSKNLGTNEKLFF. The CDR3 DNA reads as TGTGCCAGCAGCAAAAATCTGGGGACTAATGAAAAACTGTTTTTT. Full variable domain (remainder filled in from reference TRBV28 and TRBJ1-4): DVKVTQSSRYLVKRTGEKVFLECVQDMDHENMFWYRQDPGLGLRLIYFSYDVKMKEKGDIPEGYSVSREKKERFSLILESASTNQTSMYLCASSKNLGTNEKLFFGSGTQLSVL.